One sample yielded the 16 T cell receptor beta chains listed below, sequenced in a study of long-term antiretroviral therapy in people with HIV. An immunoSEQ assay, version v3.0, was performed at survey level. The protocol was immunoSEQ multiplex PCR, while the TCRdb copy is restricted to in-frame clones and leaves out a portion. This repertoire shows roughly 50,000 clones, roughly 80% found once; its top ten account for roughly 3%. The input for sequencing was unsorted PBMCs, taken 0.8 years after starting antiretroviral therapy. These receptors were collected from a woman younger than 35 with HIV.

DNA for the CDR3: TGTGCCAGCAGTTGGGATAGTCGGGGGAGGGACGAGCAGTACTTC. Translating gives CASSWDSRGRDEQYF. The chain uses TRBV6-5 and TRBJ2-7; 7 nucleotides line up with TRBD2. The CDR3 runs 15 residues. Trimming removed 4 bases from V and 5 bases from J; junction bases left unmatched: 11. Looked up from germline, CDR1 is MNHEY and CDR2 is SVGAGI.

Here the CDR3 DNA reads TGTGCCAGCAGCTTAGGCCGCGGGGGTTCCCAAGAGACCCAGTACTTC. This sequence encodes CASSLGRGGSQETQYF. The rearrangement links TRBV13 to TRBJ2-5; 7 bases match TRBD2. CDR3 length: 16 amino acids. Germline V lookup: CDR1 PRHDT, CDR2 FYEKMQ (reference sequence). With 0 bases clipped from V and 1 base from J, the junction kept 5 bases outside the gene matches. Supplemented by reference TRBV13 and TRBJ2-5, the full variable domain reads AAGVIQSPRHLIKEKRETATLKCYPIPRHDTVYWYQQGPGQDPQFLISFYEKMQSDKGSIPDRFSAQQFSDYHSELNMSSLELGDSALYFCASSLGRGGSQETQYFGPGTRLLVL.

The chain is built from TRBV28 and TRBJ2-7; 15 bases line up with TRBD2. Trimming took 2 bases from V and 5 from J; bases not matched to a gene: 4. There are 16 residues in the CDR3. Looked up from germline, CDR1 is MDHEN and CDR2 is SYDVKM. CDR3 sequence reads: CASSLPGTSGRNEQYF. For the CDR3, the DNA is TGTGCCAGCAGTTTACCCGGGACTAGCGGGAGGAACGAGCAGTACTTC.

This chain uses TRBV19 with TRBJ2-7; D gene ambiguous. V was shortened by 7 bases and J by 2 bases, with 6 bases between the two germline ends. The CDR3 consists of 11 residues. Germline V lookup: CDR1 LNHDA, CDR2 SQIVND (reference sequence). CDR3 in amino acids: CASTNAYEQYF. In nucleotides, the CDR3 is TGTGCCAGTACCAACGCCTACGAGCAGTACTTC.

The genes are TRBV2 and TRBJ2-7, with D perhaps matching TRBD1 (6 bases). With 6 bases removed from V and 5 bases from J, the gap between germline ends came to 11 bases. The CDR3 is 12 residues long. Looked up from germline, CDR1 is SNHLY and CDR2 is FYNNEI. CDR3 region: CASSFRDNEQYF. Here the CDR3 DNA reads TGTGCCAGCAGCTTCCGGGACAACGAGCAGTACTTC.

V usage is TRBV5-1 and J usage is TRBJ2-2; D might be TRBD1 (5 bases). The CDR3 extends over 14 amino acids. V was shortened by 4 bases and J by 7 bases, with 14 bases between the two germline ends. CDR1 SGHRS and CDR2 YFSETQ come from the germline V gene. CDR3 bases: TGCGCCAGCAGCCCCCCACAGGACGACGGGGAGCTGTTTTTT. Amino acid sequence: CASSPPQDDGELFF.

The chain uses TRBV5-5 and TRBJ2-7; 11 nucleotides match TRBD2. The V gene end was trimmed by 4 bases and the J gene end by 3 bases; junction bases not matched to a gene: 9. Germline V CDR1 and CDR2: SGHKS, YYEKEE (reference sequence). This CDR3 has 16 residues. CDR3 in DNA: TGTGCCAGCAGCCCATTTGGGACTAGCGGTATCTACGAGCAGTACTTC. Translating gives CASSPFGTSGIYEQYF. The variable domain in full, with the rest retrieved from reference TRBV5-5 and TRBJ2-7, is DAGVTQSPTHLIKTRGQQVTLRCSPISGHKSVSWYQQVLGQGPQFIFQYYEKEERGRGNFPDRFSARQFPNYSSELNVNALLLGDSALYLCASSPFGTSGIYEQYFGPGTRLTVT.

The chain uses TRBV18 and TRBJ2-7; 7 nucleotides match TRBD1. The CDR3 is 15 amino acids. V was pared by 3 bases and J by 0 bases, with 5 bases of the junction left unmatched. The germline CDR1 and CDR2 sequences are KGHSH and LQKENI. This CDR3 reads CASSPRQGNSYEQYF. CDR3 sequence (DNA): TGTGCCAGCTCACCGAGACAGGGTAACTCCTACGAGCAGTACTTC.

As DNA, the CDR3 is TGTGCCAGCAGTCTGGGACTTTCCGAGCAGTACTTC. This sequence encodes CASSLGLSEQYF. The V and J genes are TRBV28 and TRBJ2-7, with D perhaps matching TRBD2 (6 bases). In germline, CDR1 is MDHEN, CDR2 SYDVKM. CDR3 length: 12 amino acids. Trimming took 5 bases from V and 6 from J, leaving 11 bases between them.

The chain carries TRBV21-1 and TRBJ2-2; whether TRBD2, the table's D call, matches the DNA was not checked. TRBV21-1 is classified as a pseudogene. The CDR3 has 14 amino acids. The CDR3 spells CASSTREDPGELFF. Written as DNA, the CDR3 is TGTGCCAGCAGCACCCGGGAGGACCCCGGGGAGCTGTTTTTT.

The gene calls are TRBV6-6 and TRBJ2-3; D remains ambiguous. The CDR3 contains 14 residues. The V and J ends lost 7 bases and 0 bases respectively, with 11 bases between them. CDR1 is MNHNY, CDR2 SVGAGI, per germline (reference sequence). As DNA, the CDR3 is TGTGCCAGCAATCCCCCGGGTAGCACAGATACGCAGTATTTT. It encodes CASNPPGSTDTQYF.

The CDR3 DNA reads TGTGCCAGCTCACCAACGATTTGGTTGGGGGAGAATCAGCCCCAGCATTTT. It yields the protein CASSPTIWLGENQPQHF. This chain links TRBV18 with TRBJ1-5, with D possibly being TRBD1 (5 bases). The germline V gene has CDR1 KGHSH and CDR2 LQKENI. This CDR3 contains 17 residues. Trimming left V 2 bases short and J 4 bases short, with 18 bases between.

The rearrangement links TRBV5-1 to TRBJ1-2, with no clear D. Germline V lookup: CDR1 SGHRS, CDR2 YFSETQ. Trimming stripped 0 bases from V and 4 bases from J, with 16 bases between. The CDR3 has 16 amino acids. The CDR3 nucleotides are TGCGCCAGCAGCTTGGGAAAGGACGGTTTAGGCTATGGCTACACCTTC. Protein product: CASSLGKDGLGYGYTF.

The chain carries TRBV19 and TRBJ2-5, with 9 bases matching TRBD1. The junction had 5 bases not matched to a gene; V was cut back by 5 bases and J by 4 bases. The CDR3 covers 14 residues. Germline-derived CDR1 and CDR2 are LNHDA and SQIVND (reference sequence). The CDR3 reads CASSAQTGGETQYF. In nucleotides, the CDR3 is TGTGCCAGTAGTGCCCAGACAGGGGGAGAGACCCAGTACTTC. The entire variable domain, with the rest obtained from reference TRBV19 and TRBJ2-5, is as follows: DGGITQSPKYLFRKEGQNVTLSCEQNLNHDAMYWYRQDPGQGLRLIYYSQIVNDFQKGDIAEGYSVSREKKESFPLTVTSAQKNPTAFYLCASSAQTGGETQYFGPGTRLLVL.

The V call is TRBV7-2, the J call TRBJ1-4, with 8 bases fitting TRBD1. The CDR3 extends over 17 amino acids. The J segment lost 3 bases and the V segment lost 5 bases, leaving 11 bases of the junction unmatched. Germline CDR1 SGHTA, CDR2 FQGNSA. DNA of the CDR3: TGTGCCAGCAGCCAAGACAGGGGAGGATGGTCTAATGAAAAACTGTTTTTT. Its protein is CASSQDRGGWSNEKLFF.

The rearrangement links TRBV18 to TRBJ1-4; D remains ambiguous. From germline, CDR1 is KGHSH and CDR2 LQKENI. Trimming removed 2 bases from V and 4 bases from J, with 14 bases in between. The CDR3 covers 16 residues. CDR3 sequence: CASSPVSGRLNEKLFF. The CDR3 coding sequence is TGTGCCAGCTCACCAGTCTCTGGACGCCTTAATGAAAAACTGTTTTTT. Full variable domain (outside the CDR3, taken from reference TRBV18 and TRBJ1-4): NAGVMQNPRHLVRRRGQEARLRCSPMKGHSHVYWYRQLPEEGLKFMVYLQKENIIDESGMPKERFSAEFPKEGPSILRIQQVVRGDSAAYFCASSPVSGRLNEKLFFGSGTQLSVL.